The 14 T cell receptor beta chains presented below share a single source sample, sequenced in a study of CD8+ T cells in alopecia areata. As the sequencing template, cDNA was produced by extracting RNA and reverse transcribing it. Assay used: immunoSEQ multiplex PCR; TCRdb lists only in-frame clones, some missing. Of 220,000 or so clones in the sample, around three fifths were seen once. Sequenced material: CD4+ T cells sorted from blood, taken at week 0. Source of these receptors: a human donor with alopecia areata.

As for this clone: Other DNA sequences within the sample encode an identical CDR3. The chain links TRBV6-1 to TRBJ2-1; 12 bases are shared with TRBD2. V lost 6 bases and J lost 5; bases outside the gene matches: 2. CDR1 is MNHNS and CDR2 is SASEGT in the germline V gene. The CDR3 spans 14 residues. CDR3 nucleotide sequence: TGTGCCAGCAGCAGACTAGCGGGGGACAATGAGCAGTTCTTC. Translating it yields CASSRLAGDNEQFF.

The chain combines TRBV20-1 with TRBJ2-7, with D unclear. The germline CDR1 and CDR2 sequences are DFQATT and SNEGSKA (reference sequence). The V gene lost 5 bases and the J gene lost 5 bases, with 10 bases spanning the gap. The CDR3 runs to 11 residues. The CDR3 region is CSAFHRDEQYF. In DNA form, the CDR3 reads TGCAGTGCTTTCCATCGGGACGAGCAGTACTTC.

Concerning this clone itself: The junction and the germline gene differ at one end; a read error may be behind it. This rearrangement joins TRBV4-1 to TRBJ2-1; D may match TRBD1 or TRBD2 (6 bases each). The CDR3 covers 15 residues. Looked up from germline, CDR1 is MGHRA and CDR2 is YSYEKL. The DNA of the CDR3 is TGCGCCAGCAGCCAAAGACAGGAGGGGTACATTGAGCAGTTCTTC. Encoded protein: CASSQRQEGYIEQFF.

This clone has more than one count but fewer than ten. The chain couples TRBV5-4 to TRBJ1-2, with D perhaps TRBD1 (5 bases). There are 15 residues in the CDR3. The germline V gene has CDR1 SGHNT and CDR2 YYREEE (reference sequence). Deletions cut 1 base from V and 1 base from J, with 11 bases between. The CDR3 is CASSLKGTYNYGYTF. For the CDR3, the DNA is TGTGCCAGCAGCTTGAAAGGGACGTATAACTATGGCTACACCTTC.

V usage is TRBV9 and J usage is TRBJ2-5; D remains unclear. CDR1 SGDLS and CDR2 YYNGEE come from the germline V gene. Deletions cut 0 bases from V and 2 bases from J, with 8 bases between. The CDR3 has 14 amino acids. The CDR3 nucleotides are TGTGCCAGCAGCGTAGAGATCCGACAAGAGACCCAGTACTTC. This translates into CASSVEIRQETQYF.

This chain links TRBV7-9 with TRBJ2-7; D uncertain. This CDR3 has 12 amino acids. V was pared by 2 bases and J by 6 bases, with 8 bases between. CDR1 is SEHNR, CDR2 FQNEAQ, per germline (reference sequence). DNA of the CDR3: TGTGCCAGCAGCTTATCGGATAGCGAGCAGTACTTC. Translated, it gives CASSLSDSEQYF.

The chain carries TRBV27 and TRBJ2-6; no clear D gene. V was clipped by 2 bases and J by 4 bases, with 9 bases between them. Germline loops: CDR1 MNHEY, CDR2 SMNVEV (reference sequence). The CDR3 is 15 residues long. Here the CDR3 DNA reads TGTGCCAGCAGTTTACTAGGGAACGGGGCCAACGTCCTGACTTTC. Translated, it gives CASSLLGNGANVLTF.

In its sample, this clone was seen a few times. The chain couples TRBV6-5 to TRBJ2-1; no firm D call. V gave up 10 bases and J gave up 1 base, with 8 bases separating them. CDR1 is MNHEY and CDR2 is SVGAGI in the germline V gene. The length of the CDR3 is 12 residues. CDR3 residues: CATGPSYNEQFF. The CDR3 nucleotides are TGTGCCACGGGCCCATCCTACAATGAGCAGTTCTTC.

The DNA for the CDR3 is TGTGCCTGGAGTCCCCGGATGGCCGCCGGGGAGCTGTTTTTT. Its translation: CAWSPRMAAGELFF. The chain links TRBV30 to TRBJ2-2; D is undetermined. Germline CDR1 is GTSNPN and CDR2 is SVGIG (reference sequence). V was cut by 2 bases and J by 6 bases, with 13 bases left in between. The CDR3 spans 14 residues.

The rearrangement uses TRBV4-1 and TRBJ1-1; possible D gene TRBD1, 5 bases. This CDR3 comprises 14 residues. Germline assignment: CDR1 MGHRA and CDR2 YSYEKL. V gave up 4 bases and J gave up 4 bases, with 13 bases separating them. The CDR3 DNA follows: TGCGCCAGCAGCCGTTGGGGGAGGGGCACTGAAGCTTTCTTT. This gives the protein CASSRWGRGTEAFF.

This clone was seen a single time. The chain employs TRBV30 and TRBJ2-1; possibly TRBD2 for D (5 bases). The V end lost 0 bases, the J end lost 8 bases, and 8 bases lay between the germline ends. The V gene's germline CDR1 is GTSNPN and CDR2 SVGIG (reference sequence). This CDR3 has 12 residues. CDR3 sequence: CAWSVPRDEQFF. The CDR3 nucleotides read TGTGCCTGGAGTGTACCGAGGGATGAGCAGTTCTTC.

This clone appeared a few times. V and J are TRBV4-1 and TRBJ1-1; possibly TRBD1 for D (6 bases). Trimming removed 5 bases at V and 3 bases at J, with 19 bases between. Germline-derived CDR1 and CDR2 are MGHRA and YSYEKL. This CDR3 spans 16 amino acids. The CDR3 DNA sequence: TGCGCCAGCAGCAGGGGGGGGATAGTTTCGGACACTGAAGCTTTCTTT. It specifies CASSRGGIVSDTEAFF.

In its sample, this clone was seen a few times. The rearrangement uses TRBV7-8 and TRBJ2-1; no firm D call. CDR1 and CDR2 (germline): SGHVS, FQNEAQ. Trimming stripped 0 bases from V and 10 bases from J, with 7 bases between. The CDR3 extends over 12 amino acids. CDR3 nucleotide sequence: TGTGCCAGCAGCTTAGCGCAGGTCGAGCAGTTCTTC. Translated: CASSLAQVEQFF.

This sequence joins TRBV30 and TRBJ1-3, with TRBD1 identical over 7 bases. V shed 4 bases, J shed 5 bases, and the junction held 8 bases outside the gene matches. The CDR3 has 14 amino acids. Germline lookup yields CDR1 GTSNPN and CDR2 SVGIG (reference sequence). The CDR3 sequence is CAWIPRQGRNTIYF. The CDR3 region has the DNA TGTGCCTGGATCCCCAGACAGGGAAGAAACACCATATATTTT.